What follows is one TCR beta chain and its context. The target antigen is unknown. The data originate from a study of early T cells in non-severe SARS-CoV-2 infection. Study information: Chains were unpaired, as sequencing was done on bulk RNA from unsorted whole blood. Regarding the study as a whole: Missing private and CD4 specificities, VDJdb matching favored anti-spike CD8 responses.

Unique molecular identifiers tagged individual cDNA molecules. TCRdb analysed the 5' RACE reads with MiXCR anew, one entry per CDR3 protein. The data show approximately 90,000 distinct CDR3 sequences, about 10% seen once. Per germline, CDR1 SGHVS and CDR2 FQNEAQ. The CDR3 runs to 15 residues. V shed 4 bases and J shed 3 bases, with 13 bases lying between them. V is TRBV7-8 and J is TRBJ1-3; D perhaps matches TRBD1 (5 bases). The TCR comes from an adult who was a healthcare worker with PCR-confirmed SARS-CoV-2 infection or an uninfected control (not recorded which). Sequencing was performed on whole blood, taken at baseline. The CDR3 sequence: CASSSSRVDGNTIYF. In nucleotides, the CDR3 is TGTGCCAGCAGCTCCTCCAGGGTGGATGGAAACACCATATATTTT. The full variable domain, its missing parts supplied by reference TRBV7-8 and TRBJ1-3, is GAGVSQSPRYKVAKRGQDVALRCDPISGHVSLFWYQQALGQGPEFLTYFQNEAQLDKSGLPSDRFFAERPEGSVSTLKIQRTQQEDSAVYLCASSSSRVDGNTIYFGEGSWLTVV.